Following are 6 T cell receptor beta chains from one sample sequenced in a study of blood T cell repertoires in COVID-19. Sequenced by immunoSEQ multiplex PCR; TCRdb stores in-frame clones only, minus some. Of approximately 70,000 clones in the sample, around 86% were seen once. Sequences were obtained from peripheral blood. These receptors all come from a man aged 65 to 79 with active or convalescent COVID-19.

This chain joins TRBV28 and TRBJ2-5; 12 bases align to TRBD2. The length of the CDR3 is 17 residues. V shed 7 bases, J shed 0 bases, and the junction held 9 bases outside the gene matches. Germline V CDR1 and CDR2: MDHEN, SYDVKM. The CDR3: CASTPPGTSGHQETQYF. CDR3 DNA: TGTGCCAGCACCCCCCCCGGGACTAGCGGGCACCAAGAGACCCAGTACTTC.

This clone was seen once. This rearrangement joins TRBV13 to TRBJ2-3; a possible D gene is TRBD2 (6 bases). CDR1 and CDR2 from the germline V gene are PRHDT and FYEKMQ (reference sequence). The CDR3 extends over 12 amino acids. Between the trimmed V and J ends, which lost 0 bases and 11 bases, there was a span of 9 bases. CDR3 DNA: TGTGCCAGCAGCTTAGGCGGGAGTTTGCAGTATTTT. It encodes CASSLGGSLQYF.

The rearrangement uses TRBV7-9 and TRBJ2-1, with TRBD1 matching 9 bases. In germline, CDR1 is SEHNR, CDR2 FQNEAQ (reference sequence). V was pared by 5 bases and J by 0 bases, with 8 bases of the junction left unmatched. The length of the CDR3 is 17 residues. CDR3 loop: CASSNLRDRASYNEQFF. The CDR3 DNA follows: TGTGCCAGCAGCAACCTCCGGGACAGGGCCTCCTACAATGAGCAGTTCTTC. Full variable domain (remainder filled in from reference TRBV7-9 and TRBJ2-1): DTGVSQNPRHKITKRGQNVTFRCDPISEHNRLYWYRQTLGQGPEFLTYFQNEAQLEKSRLLSDRFSAERPKGSFSTLEIQRTEQGDSAMYLCASSNLRDRASYNEQFFGPGTRLTVL.

The chain has TRBV10-3 and TRBJ1-2; perhaps TRBD1 as D (6 bases). Germline V gene lookup returns CDR1 ENHRY and CDR2 SYGVKD. There are 14 residues in the CDR3. V lost 0 bases, J lost 4 bases, and 9 bases lay in between. The CDR3 DNA reads TGTGCCATCAGTGAGTCAGGCAGGGGCTATGGCTACACCTTC. This encodes CAISESGRGYGYTF.

This clone has only one observation. This chain uses TRBV29-1 with TRBJ2-1, with D possibly matching TRBD2 (5 bases). The germline V gene encodes CDR1 SQVTM and CDR2 ANQGSEA. V shed 4 bases and J shed 6 bases, with 19 bases lying between them. CDR3 length equals 15 residues. This chain's CDR3 is CSVGASASWANEQFF. CDR3 nucleotides: TGCAGCGTTGGGGCGTCGGCTAGCTGGGCCAATGAGCAGTTCTTC.

The rearrangement joins TRBV9 to TRBJ2-2, with TRBD1 as a possible D gene (5 bases). The CDR3 length is 15 residues. V dropped 7 bases and J dropped 7 bases, with 20 bases sitting between them. Germline V gene lookup returns CDR1 SGDLS and CDR2 YYNGEE. Written as DNA, the CDR3 is TGTGCCAGCCAAAAAGGCCCCGCAAGGGGCGGGGAGCTGTTTTTT. The encoded protein is CASQKGPARGGELFF. Based on the CDR3 plus reference TRBV9 and TRBJ2-2, the full variable domain is DSGVTQTPKHLITATGQRVTLRCSPRSGDLSVYWYQQSLDQGLQFLIQYYNGEERAKGNILERFSAQQFPDLHSELNLSSLELGDSALYFCASQKGPARGGELFFGEGSRLTVL.